The clone carrying this T cell receptor beta chain was found once. Sequenced by immunoSEQ multiplex PCR; TCRdb stores in-frame clones only, minus some. The sample records some 180,000 clones, roughly 90% being singletons. The sample belongs to a study of blood T cell repertoires in COVID-19. The germline CDR1 and CDR2 sequences are SNHLY and FYNNEI. The CDR3 loop spans 14 amino acids. The V segment lost 7 bases and the J segment 6 bases; nucleotides outside the gene matches: 11. The clonotype comes from a man over 45 with COVID-19, enrolled during active disease. This chain links TRBV2 with TRBJ2-7; 8 bases line up with TRBD2. The sequenced sample was peripheral blood. The CDR3, as DNA: TGTGCCAGCACCCCGGGGGGGGGTGGCGGCGAGCAGTACTTC. Encoded protein: CASTPGGGGGEQYF.